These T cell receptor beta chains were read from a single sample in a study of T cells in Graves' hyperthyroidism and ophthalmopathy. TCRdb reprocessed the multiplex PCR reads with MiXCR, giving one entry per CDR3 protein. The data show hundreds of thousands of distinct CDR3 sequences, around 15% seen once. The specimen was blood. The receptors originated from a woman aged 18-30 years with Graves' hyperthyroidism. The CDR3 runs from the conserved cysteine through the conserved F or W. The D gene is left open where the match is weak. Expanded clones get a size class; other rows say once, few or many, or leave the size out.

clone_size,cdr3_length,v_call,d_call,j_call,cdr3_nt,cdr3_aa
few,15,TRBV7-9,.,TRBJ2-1,TGTGCCAGCAGCTTTCGGGACGGAGGAGCAAATGAGCAGTTCTTC,CASSFRDGGANEQFF
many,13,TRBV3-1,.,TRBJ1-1,TGTGCCAGCAGCCCGGGACCGGTAACTGAAGCTTTCTTT,CASSPGPVTEAFF
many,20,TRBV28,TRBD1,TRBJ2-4,TGTGCCAGCAGTTCCATAACCGCCGAGACAGGGGGCTTGGGCAAAAACATTCAGTACTTC,CASSSITAETGGLGKNIQYF
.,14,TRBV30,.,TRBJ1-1,TGTGCCTGGAGTGTGGGGGGGCGCGGCACTGAAGCTTTCTTT,CAWSVGGRGTEAFF
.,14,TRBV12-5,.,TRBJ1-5,TGTGCTAGTGGTCTCGGGGGGCCCAATCAGCCCCAGCATTTT,CASGLGGPNQPQHF
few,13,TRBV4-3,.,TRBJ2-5,TGCGCCAGCAGTCCCGAGCTGGGGGAGACCCAGTACTTC,CASSPELGETQYF
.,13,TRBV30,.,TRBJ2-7,TGTGCCTGGAGTTCCGGACCAGACTACGAGCAGTACTTC,CAWSSGPDYEQYF
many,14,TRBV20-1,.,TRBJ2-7,TGCAGTGCTAGTCCCAGCATCTTAGTCAACGAGCAGTACTTC,CSASPSILVNEQYF
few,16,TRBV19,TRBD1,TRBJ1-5,TGTGCCAGTAGTATGGGAGACAGGGTCCCCCATCAGCCCCAGCATTTT,CASSMGDRVPHQPQHF
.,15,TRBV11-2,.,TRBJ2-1,TGTGCCAGCGGCCTCCAGGCGAATGCGTACAATGAGCAGTTCTTC,CASGLQANAYNEQFF
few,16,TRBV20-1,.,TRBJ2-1,TGCAGTGCCTGGCCTTTAGCGGTTAGCTCCTACAATGAGCAGTTCTTC,CSAWPLAVSSYNEQFF
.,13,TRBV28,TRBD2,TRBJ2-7,TGTGCCAGCACCAGCGGGATATCTTACGAGCAGTACTTC,CASTSGISYEQYF
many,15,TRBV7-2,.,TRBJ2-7,TGTGCCAGCAGCTCGGACGTTTTAAGGACACAAGGGCAGTACTTC,CASSSDVLRTQGQYF
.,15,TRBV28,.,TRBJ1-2,TGTGCCAGCAGTTCCTTCGGACGGTTGCTCTATGGCTACACCTTC,CASSSFGRLLYGYTF
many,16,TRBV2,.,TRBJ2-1,TGTGCCAGCAGTGTTACCGGGGGGCGGTGGTACAATGAGCAGTTCTTC,CASSVTGGRWYNEQFF
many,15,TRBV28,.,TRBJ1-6,TGTGCCAGCAGACCCTTTGCTGTCGGAGGCTCACCCCTCCACTTT,CASRPFAVGGSPLHF
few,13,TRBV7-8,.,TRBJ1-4,TGTGCCAGCAGCGCCTCCTTCGGGGTAAAACTGTTTTTT,CASSASFGVKLFF
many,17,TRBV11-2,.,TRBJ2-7,TGTGCCAGCAGCTCTGCCCGGGGGGCGGGGGCAACCTACGAGCAGTACTTC,CASSSARGAGATYEQYF
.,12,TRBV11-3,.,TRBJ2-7,TGTGCCAGCAGCTTGTGGCACTACGAGCAGTACTTC,CASSLWHYEQYF
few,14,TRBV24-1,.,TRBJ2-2,TGTGCCACCAGTGAACCTGAATCAGCCGGGGAGCTGTTTTTT,CATSEPESAGELFF
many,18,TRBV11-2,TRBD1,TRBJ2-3,TGTGCCAGCAGCTTAGACCCGACAGGGGGCCTACGCACAGATACGCAGTATTTT,CASSLDPTGGLRTDTQYF
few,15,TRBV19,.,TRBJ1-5,TGTGCCAGTAGTGTAAACACAGGGAAGTCACAGCCCCAGCATTTT,CASSVNTGKSQPQHF
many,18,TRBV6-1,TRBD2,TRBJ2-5,TGTGCCAGCAGTGAACTATATTGGACTAGCGGGAGAGGAGAGACCCAGTACTTC,CASSELYWTSGRGETQYF
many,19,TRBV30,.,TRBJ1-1,TGTGCCTGGAGTGTATCAACGTTGGGGGTCGGGCCAATGAACACTGAAGCTTTCTTT,CAWSVSTLGVGPMNTEAFF
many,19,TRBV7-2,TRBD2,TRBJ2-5,TGTGCCAGCAGCTTACACCCCGGGACTAGCGGGAGTCGTCACGAGACCCAGTACTTC,CASSLHPGTSGSRHETQYF
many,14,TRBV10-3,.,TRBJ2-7,TGTGCCATCAGCGACATCTCCTACGATAAAGGGCAGTACTTC,CAISDISYDKGQYF
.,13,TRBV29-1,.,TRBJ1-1,TGCAGCGTTGAGTTGTTGGGAGGCACTGAAGCTTTCTTT,CSVELLGGTEAFF
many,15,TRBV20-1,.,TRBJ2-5,TGCAGTGCTAGAGATCTGAGGGGGACACAAGAGACCCAGTACTTC,CSARDLRGTQETQYF
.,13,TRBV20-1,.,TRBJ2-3,TGCAGTGCTAGATTCGAGAACACAGATACGCAGTATTTT,CSARFENTDTQYF
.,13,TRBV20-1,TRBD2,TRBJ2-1,TGCAGTGTTCCCCCTAACGGGAGGTCTGAGCAGTTCTTC,CSVPPNGRSEQFF
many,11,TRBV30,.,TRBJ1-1,TGTGCCGGAACCGGGAGGTCTGAAGCTTTCTTT,CAGTGRSEAFF
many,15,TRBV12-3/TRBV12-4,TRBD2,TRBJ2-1,TGTGCCAGCACAAGACTAGCGACCGGGAGTGGTGAGCAGTTCTTC,CASTRLATGSGEQFF
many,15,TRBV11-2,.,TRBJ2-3,TGTGCCAGCAGCTTAGTGGGCCGCCGGACAGATACGCAGTATTTT,CASSLVGRRTDTQYF
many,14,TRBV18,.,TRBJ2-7,TGTGCCAGCTCACCGGAGAGGGTCTCCTACGAGCAGTACTTC,CASSPERVSYEQYF
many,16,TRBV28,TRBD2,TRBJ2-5,TGTGCCAGCAGTCCCGGACTAGCGGGATCCAGAGAGACCCAGTACTTC,CASSPGLAGSRETQYF
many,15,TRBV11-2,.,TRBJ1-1,TGTGCCAGCAGCTTAGATCGGGTGGGGAACACTGAAGCTTTCTTT,CASSLDRVGNTEAFF
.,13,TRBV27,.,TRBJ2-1,TGTGCCAGCAGTCCCGCCCCGGGTCTCGAGCAGTTCTTC,CASSPAPGLEQFF
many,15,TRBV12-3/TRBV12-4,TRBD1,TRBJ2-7,TGTGCCAGCAGGGCGACCGGGACAGGGGGGTACGAGCAGTACTTC,CASRATGTGGYEQYF
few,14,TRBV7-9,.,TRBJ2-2,TGTGCCAGCAGCCCTCAGGGGTTCGACGGGGAGCTGTTTTTT,CASSPQGFDGELFF
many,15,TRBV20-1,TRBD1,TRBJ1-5,TGCAGTGCTTCGACAGGGGGTTATAGCAATCAGCCCCAGCATTTT,CSASTGGYSNQPQHF
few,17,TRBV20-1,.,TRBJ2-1,TGCAGTGCTAGAGAGGAGGGTGGGGGGAACTCCTACAATGAGCAGTTCTTC,CSAREEGGGNSYNEQFF
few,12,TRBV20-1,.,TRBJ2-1,TGCAGTGCTAGAGATCGGAGGGATGAGCAGTTCTTC,CSARDRRDEQFF